Following are 6 T cell receptor beta chains from one sample sequenced in a study of vaccination and CD4 T cells after COVID-19. Antigens of these TCRs are unknown. Oncomine TCR Beta short-read sequencing was applied to DNA from cultured CD4+ T cells. TCRdb reprocessed the PCR reads via MiXCR and lists one record per CDR3 protein. The sample has more than 9,000 distinct CDR3 sequences, approximately 60% seen once; the top ten hold roughly 7.3%. Documented treatment: roughly 10-day PBMC culture with coronavirus spike peptide pools or control peptides (ViraFEST assay). Sequenced input: CD4+ T cells from blood, cultured in vitro. The receptors stem from a human donor who had recovered from COVID-19.

CDR3 in amino acids: CASTPGGGASWNEQFF. The CDR3 bases are TGTGCCAGTACCCCTGGAGGGGGGGCTAGCTGGAATGAGCAGTTCTTC. The chain recombines TRBV19 with TRBJ2-1, with TRBD2 as a possible D gene (7 bases). CDR3 size: 16 residues. V was shortened by 7 bases and J by 7 bases, with 23 bases between the two germline ends. CDR1 is LNHDA and CDR2 is SQIVND in the germline V gene (reference sequence).

The chain joins TRBV7-3 to TRBJ1-1; D unresolved. Germline CDR1 and CDR2: SGHTA and FQGTGA. The V end was cut by 1 base, the J end by 1 base, with 4 bases between. The CDR3 runs 13 residues. The CDR3 sequence is CASSLNSNTEAFF. In DNA form, the CDR3 reads TGTGCCAGCAGCTTAAATTCGAACACTGAAGCTTTCTTT.

The V call is TRBV24-1, the J call TRBJ2-2; perhaps TRBD1 as D (6 bases). CDR3 length: 14 amino acids. Per the germline V gene, CDR1 is KGHDR and CDR2 is SFDVKD. Trimming shortened V by 2 bases and J by 3 bases, and 6 bases separated the two germline ends. The CDR3 DNA reads TGTGCCACCAGTGATTACAGGGACACCGGGGAGCTGTTTTTT. Its translation: CATSDYRDTGELFF.

The CDR3 nucleotides are TGTGCCAGCAGTTACTCGTGGGGCCGGTTGTCTGGAAACACCATATATTTT. Translated: CASSYSWGRLSGNTIYF. This chain connects TRBV6-5 to TRBJ1-3; D might be TRBD1 (5 bases). Germline-derived CDR1 and CDR2 are MNHEY and SVGAGI. V was pared by 0 bases and J by 1 base, with 13 bases between. The CDR3 covers 17 residues.

This clonotype was recorded a few times. V gene TRBV27 combines with J gene TRBJ1-5; D may be TRBD1 (5 bases). Looked up from germline, CDR1 is MNHEY and CDR2 is SMNVEV (reference sequence). V was clipped by 6 bases and J by 9 bases, with 12 bases between them. This CDR3 comprises 12 residues. The CDR3 bases are TGTGCCAGCAGCCGTGAAAGGGGGCCCCAGCATTTT. Amino acids: CASSRERGPQHF.

The chain has TRBV18 and TRBJ1-4; the D gene is possibly TRBD1 (6 bases). The V gene's germline CDR1 is KGHSH and CDR2 LQKENI. Trimming removed 2 bases at V and 3 bases at J, with 13 bases between. CDR3 size: 16 residues. CDR3 sequence: CASSPGRGRANEKLFF. Here the CDR3 DNA reads TGTGCCAGCTCACCAGGCAGGGGCAGAGCTAATGAAAAACTGTTTTTT.